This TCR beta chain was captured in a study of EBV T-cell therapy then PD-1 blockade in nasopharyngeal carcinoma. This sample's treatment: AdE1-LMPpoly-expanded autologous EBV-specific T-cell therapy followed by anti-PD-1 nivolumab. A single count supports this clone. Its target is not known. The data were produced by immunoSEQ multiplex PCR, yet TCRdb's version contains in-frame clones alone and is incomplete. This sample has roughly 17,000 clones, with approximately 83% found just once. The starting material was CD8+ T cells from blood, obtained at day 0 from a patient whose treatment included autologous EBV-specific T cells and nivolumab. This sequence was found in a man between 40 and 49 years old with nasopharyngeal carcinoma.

In nucleotides, the CDR3 is TGTGCCAGCAGCTTAGAGGAGGACTCCTACAATGAGCAGTTCTTC. Its translation is CASSLEEDSYNEQFF. V and J are TRBV13 and TRBJ2-1; D is perhaps TRBD2 (5 bases). The germline gives CDR1 PRHDT, CDR2 FYEKMQ (reference sequence). Trimming left V 1 base short and J 0 bases short, with 7 bases between. The CDR3 length is 15 residues. The full variable domain, with the rest looked up from reference TRBV13 and TRBJ2-1, is AAGVIQSPRHLIKEKRETATLKCYPIPRHDTVYWYQQGPGQDPQFLISFYEKMQSDKGSIPDRFSAQQFSDYHSELNMSSLELGDSALYFCASSLEEDSYNEQFFGPGTRLTVL.